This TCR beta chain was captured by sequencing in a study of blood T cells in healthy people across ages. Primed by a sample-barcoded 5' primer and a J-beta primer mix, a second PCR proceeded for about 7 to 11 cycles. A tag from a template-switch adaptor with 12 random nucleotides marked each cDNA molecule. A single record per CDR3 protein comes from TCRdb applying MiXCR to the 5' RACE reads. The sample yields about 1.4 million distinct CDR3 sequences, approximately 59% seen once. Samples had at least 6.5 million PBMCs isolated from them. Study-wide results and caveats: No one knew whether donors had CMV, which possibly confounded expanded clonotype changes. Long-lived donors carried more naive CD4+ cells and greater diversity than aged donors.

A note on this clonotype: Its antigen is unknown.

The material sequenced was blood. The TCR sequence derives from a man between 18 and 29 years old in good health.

As DNA, the CDR3 is TGTGCCAGCACTTCTTTTAGGGGGGTGAGCTCCTACGAGCAGTACTTC. It yields the protein CASTSFRGVSSYEQYF. The J gene is TRBJ2-7, the V gene TRBV28, with D perhaps given as TRBD1 or TRBD2 (6 bases each). The germline CDR1 and CDR2 sequences are MDHEN and SYDVKM. The CDR3 extends over 16 amino acids. Trimming left V 7 bases short and J 0 bases short, with 19 bases between. Combining the CDR3 with reference TRBV28 and TRBJ2-7 gives the whole variable domain DVKVTQSSRYLVKRTGEKVFLECVQDMDHENMFWYRQDPGLGLRLIYFSYDVKMKEKGDIPEGYSVSREKKERFSLILESASTNQTSMYLCASTSFRGVSSYEQYFGPGTRLTVT.